This T cell receptor (beta chain) was identified in a study of blood T cell repertoires in COVID-19. Study-level background: T cells, B-cell-depleted T cells, or PBMCs provided the cDNA or gDNA that served as material.

In the authors' methods: The authors estimated nucleated cell counts from reference gene primer amplification. The protocol was immunoSEQ multiplex PCR, while the TCRdb copy is restricted to in-frame clones and leaves out a portion. V and J calls plus clone size are reproduced from that table; the DNA served to infer D and trimming. The sample holds around 200,000 clones, around nine tenths seen once. The CDR3 runs to 16 residues. From germline, CDR1 is SGHRS and CDR2 YFSETQ. After removal of 4 bases from V and 2 bases from J, the junction contained 5 bases not matched to a gene. This TCR came from a man in his sixties or seventies with acute or convalescent COVID-19. The chain recombines TRBV5-1 with TRBJ2-1, with 11 bases aligning to TRBD1. Sequenced: peripheral blood. CDR3 bases: TGCGCCAGCAGCCCTGGGACAGGGGGGACCTACAATGAGCAGTTCTTC. This codes for CASSPGTGGTYNEQFF.